Each of the 13 T cell receptor beta chains below was sequenced from the same sample in a study of blood T cells in healthy people across ages (dated by TCRdb to between 2014 and 2016). The library relied on 5' RACE. Sequencing was carried out with an Illumina HiSeq 2500. A second PCR of roughly 7 to 11 cycles was run with a J-beta primer mix and a sample-barcoded 5' primer. TCRdb passed the public sequencing reads through fastp at Q25 and MiXCR, retaining productive beta sequences. Records with the same CDR3 protein are collapsed into one entry carrying the most frequent genes and DNA. The sample contains 1.5 million to 2 million distinct CDR3 sequences, about 32% of them found a single time. Over 9% of the sample comes from the top ten. Material for sequencing was blood. These receptors were obtained from a woman aged 30 to 39 in good health.

The J gene is TRBJ2-5, the V gene TRBV12-3 or TRBV12-4; 12 nucleotides match TRBD2. TRBJ2-7 matches the DNA end more closely, so the J call is doubtful. The CDR3 spans 19 residues. In DNA form, the CDR3 reads TGTGCCAGCAGTTTAGAGGTCCTAGCGGGGGGGCCAGGGGTCTACGAGCAGTACTTC. Its translation is CASSLEVLAGGPGVYEQYF.

This sequence joins TRBV12-3 or TRBV12-4 and TRBJ1-5; no reliable D call. This CDR3 contains 13 residues. V lost 7 bases and J lost 4, with 11 bases in between. The CDR3 DNA reads TGTGCCAGCACTCCGGGTCAAAATCAGCCCCAGCATTTT. Residues: CASTPGQNQPQHF.

The table lists this clonotype with many counts. The CDR3 region has the DNA TGCAGTGCCAAGGGTCCTAGCGGGGCACGGGATACGCAGTATTTT. Residues: CSAKGPSGARDTQYF. The chain recombines TRBV20-1 with TRBJ2-3, with 9 bases fitting TRBD2. This CDR3 comprises 15 residues. CDR1 DFQATT and CDR2 SNEGSKA come from the germline V gene (reference sequence). Trimming took 6 bases from V and 6 from J; bases not matched to a gene: 13.

In this sample, this clonotype turned up a few times. V and J are TRBV9 and TRBJ2-1; D unresolved. The germline V gene has CDR1 SGDLS and CDR2 YYNGEE. Trimming left V 2 bases short and J 0 bases short, with 9 bases between. The CDR3 sequence is 15 residues long. CDR3 in amino acids: CASSVQQSSYNEQFF. CDR3 bases: TGTGCCAGCAGCGTCCAACAGAGCTCCTACAATGAGCAGTTCTTC.

This clonotype has only one observation. This chain joins TRBV12-3 or TRBV12-4 and TRBJ1-1; possibly TRBD1 for D (6 bases). The CDR3 spans 14 residues. The V and J ends lost 4 bases and 1 base respectively, with 10 bases between them. CDR3 sequence: CASSWETGNTEAFF. CDR3 nucleotides: TGTGCCAGCAGTTGGGAGACAGGGAACACTGAAGCTTTCTTT.

This clonotype has more than one count but fewer than ten. The CDR3 is CASSEVRSNQPQHF. The DNA of the CDR3 is TGTGCCAGCAGTGAAGTGCGTAGCAATCAGCCCCAGCATTTT. The chain links TRBV6-1 to TRBJ1-5; no reliable D call. The CDR3 contains 14 residues. The V gene lost 1 base and the J gene lost 0 bases, with 4 bases spanning the gap. Germline V gene lookup returns CDR1 MNHNS and CDR2 SASEGT.

The chain links TRBV6-5 to TRBJ1-3; D may be TRBD1 (5 bases). Germline V CDR1 and CDR2: MNHEY, SVGAGI. With 0 bases removed from V and 0 bases from J, the gap between germline ends came to 12 bases. The CDR3 extends over 17 amino acids. CDR3 residues: CASSYSPGPVSGNTIYF. Here the CDR3 DNA reads TGTGCCAGCAGTTACTCCCCAGGGCCAGTCTCTGGAAACACCATATATTTT.

This chain uses TRBV12-3 or TRBV12-4 with TRBJ1-4, with TRBD1 matching over 7 bases. The CDR3 spans 16 residues. V shed 6 bases and J 7 bases; nucleotides not matched to a gene: 14. In DNA form, the CDR3 reads TGTGCCAGCAGACCCGACAGGGACCGGAGCAGTGAAAAACTGTTTTTT. Its protein product is CASRPDRDRSSEKLFF.

This clonotype was recorded a few times. The chain links TRBV5-5 to TRBJ2-1; perhaps TRBD2 as D (5 bases). V was pared by 2 bases and J by 7 bases, with 16 bases between. The CDR3 loop spans 15 amino acids. Germline lookup yields CDR1 SGHKS and CDR2 YYEKEE (reference sequence). This CDR3 is CASSFGVTRGNEQFF. CDR3 nucleotides: TGTGCCAGCAGCTTCGGCGTTACTCGCGGGAATGAGCAGTTCTTC.

This chain uses TRBV6-1 with TRBJ1-5; D ambiguous. The germline gives CDR1 MNHNS, CDR2 SASEGT. CDR3 size: 16 residues. Trimming cost V 1 base and J 0 bases, with 10 bases left between them. The CDR3: CASSEVYTISNQPQHF. CDR3 coding DNA: TGTGCCAGCAGTGAAGTATATACGATTAGCAATCAGCCCCAGCATTTT.

The CDR3 sequence: CASSQSIGANGFF. The CDR3, as DNA: TGTGCCAGCAGCCAATCGATTGGAGCGAATGGGTTCTTC. This chain connects TRBV16 to TRBJ2-1, with D unclear. The germline gives CDR1 KGHSY, CDR2 FQNENV. The CDR3 is 13 residues long. V lost 0 bases and J lost 15, with 15 bases in between.

This clonotype showed up many times. The V gene is TRBV29-1, the J gene TRBJ2-7; a possible D gene is TRBD1 (6 bases). CDR1 and CDR2 from the germline V gene are SQVTM and ANQGSEA. The CDR3 is made up of 12 amino acids. V dropped 6 bases and J dropped 8 bases, with 17 bases sitting between them. The CDR3 sequence is CSVEARGAKQYF. The CDR3 nucleotides read TGCAGCGTGGAGGCCAGGGGAGCGAAGCAGTACTTC.

The rearrangement uses TRBV30 and TRBJ1-2, with D possibly TRBD1 on 5 matching bases. With 3 bases removed from V and 1 base from J, the gap between germline ends came to 12 bases. The germline V gene has CDR1 GTSNPN and CDR2 SVGIG (reference sequence). This CDR3 is 14 amino acids long. CDR3 sequence: CAWRWGEVNYGYTF. The CDR3, as DNA: TGTGCCTGGAGATGGGGGGAGGTTAACTATGGCTACACCTTC.